These 9 T cell receptor beta chains were sequenced from one sample in a study of blood T cells in healthy people across ages. It was with a sample-barcoded 5' primer and a J-beta primer mix that a second PCR of roughly 6 to 11 cycles was run. TCRdb itself ran the 5' RACE reads through MiXCR, one entry per CDR3 protein. The sample shows some 800,000 distinct CDR3 sequences, 20% to 25% of them seen only once. In addition, the sample was reused for a study of T cells of mothers and their children.

Specimen: blood. The receptors here all came from a boy younger than 18 in good health.

This sequence joins TRBV24-1 and TRBJ2-1; TRBD1 might be the D (5 bases). Trimming left V 5 bases short and J 5 bases short, with 9 bases between. The CDR3 runs to 13 residues. The V gene's germline CDR1 is KGHDR and CDR2 SFDVKD. The CDR3 protein is CATSGGRDNEQFF. The CDR3 DNA reads TGTGCCACCAGTGGGGGCAGGGACAATGAGCAGTTCTTC.

This clonotype was counted only a few times. The J gene is TRBJ1-2, the V gene TRBV20-1; TRBD1 matches 7 bases. Germline-derived CDR1 and CDR2 are DFQATT and SNEGSKA (reference sequence). Trimming at V came to 0 bases and at J to 7 bases, leaving 8 bases not matched to a gene. The CDR3 contains 14 residues. As DNA, the CDR3 is TGCAGTGCTAGAGAGGGGGGAGGGGGCGCTGGCTACACCTTC. Translation gives CSAREGGGGAGYTF.

The chain employs TRBV5-1 and TRBJ2-1; D may be TRBD2 (7 bases). The V and J ends lost 4 bases and 2 bases respectively, with 13 bases between them. Per germline, CDR1 SGHRS and CDR2 YFSETQ. The CDR3 loop spans 15 amino acids. The CDR3 loop reads CASSPGGPTYNEQFF. DNA for the CDR3: TGCGCCAGCAGCCCCGGGGGGCCAACCTACAATGAGCAGTTCTTC.

V gene TRBV4-3 combines with J gene TRBJ2-7, with TRBD2 as a possible D gene (7 bases). This CDR3 comprises 15 residues. Germline assignment: CDR1 LGHNA and CDR2 YSLEER. Trimming stripped 1 base from V and 2 bases from J, with 12 bases between. Written as DNA, the CDR3 is TGCGCCAGCAGCCAAGGGGAGGGGGGGCCCTACGAGCAGTACTTC. Translated, it gives CASSQGEGGPYEQYF.

In this sample, this clonotype turned up a few times. The V and J genes are TRBV25-1 and TRBJ2-5, with 14 bases identical to TRBD2. The CDR3 totals 22 residues. CDR1 and CDR2 from the germline V gene are MGHDK and SYGVNS. V was clipped by 3 bases and J by 5 bases; unmatched bases: 23. The DNA of the CDR3 is TGTGCCAGCAGTGATCTATCCCGGGACCCGGGACTAGCGGGAGATGCTGACGAGACCCAGTACTTC. The encoded protein is CASSDLSRDPGLAGDADETQYF.

The chain combines TRBV5-1 with TRBJ2-2; 9 bases line up with TRBD2. Germline values: CDR1 SGHRS, CDR2 YFSETQ. V was pared by 0 bases and J by 4 bases, with 4 bases of the junction left unmatched. The CDR3 has 16 residues. CDR3 protein: CASSLVGTSSTGELFF. The CDR3 DNA is TGCGCCAGCAGCTTGGTCGGGACTAGCAGCACCGGGGAGCTGTTTTTT.

This clonotype was counted between two and nine times. The gene calls are TRBV7-2 and TRBJ2-7; no firm D call. CDR1 and CDR2 (germline): SGHTA, FQGNSA. CDR3 length: 14 amino acids. V was pared by 1 base and J by 3 bases, with 10 bases between. CDR3 bases: TGTGCCAGCAGCTTAGGGTGGCAGAACTACGAGCAGTACTTC. Translated: CASSLGWQNYEQYF. The whole variable domain, filled in from reference TRBV7-2 and TRBJ2-7, reads GAGVSQSPSNKVTEKGKDVELRCDPISGHTALYWYRQSLGQGLEFLIYFQGNSAPDKSGLPSDRFSAERTGGSVSTLTIQRTQQEDSAVYLCASSLGWQNYEQYFGPGTRLTVT.

This chain links TRBV18 with TRBJ2-5; possible D gene TRBD1, 5 bases. The CDR3 is made up of 14 amino acids. The germline V gene has CDR1 KGHSH and CDR2 LQKENI. V was pared by 3 bases and J by 7 bases, with 15 bases between. In nucleotides, the CDR3 is TGTGCCAGCTCACCGCCCCAAGGGGCCGTGACCCAGTACTTC. Protein product: CASSPPQGAVTQYF.

V usage is TRBV7-8 and J usage is TRBJ2-2; tentatively, D is TRBD2 (5 bases). Between the trimmed V and J ends, which lost 5 bases and 3 bases, there was a span of 13 bases. Germline lookup yields CDR1 SGHVS and CDR2 FQNEAQ. This CDR3 is 15 amino acids long. CDR3 in DNA: TGTGCCAGCAGCCCAATGACGGACTACACCGGGGAGCTGTTTTTT. The encoded protein is CASSPMTDYTGELFF.